One sample yielded the 14 T cell receptor beta chains listed below, sequenced in a study of T cell responses to AZD1222 COVID-19 vaccine. Assay used: immunoSEQ multiplex PCR; TCRdb lists only in-frame clones, some missing. The sample comprises over 25,000 clones, about 92% of which are singletons, and around 8.4% rests with the top ten. The source material was peripheral blood, sampled 28 days after the second AZD1222 dose. The source of these receptors is an adult who received the AZD1222 COVID-19 vaccine.

This chain joins TRBV7-2 and TRBJ2-1, with D possibly being TRBD2 (6 bases). V gave up 3 bases and J gave up 1 base, with 10 bases separating them. The germline CDR1 and CDR2 sequences are SGHTA and FQGNSA. CDR3 length equals 15 residues. In DNA, the CDR3 is TGTGCCAGCAGCTTGACCCGGGAGTCCTACAATGAGCAGTTCTTC. This gives the protein CASSLTRESYNEQFF.

The rearrangement links TRBV5-4 to TRBJ1-4; D remains unclear. Per germline, CDR1 SGHNT and CDR2 YYREEE (reference sequence). V lost 2 bases, J lost 5 bases, and 10 bases lay in between. The CDR3 length is 14 residues. This chain's CDR3 is CASSLRGKNEKLFF. CDR3 nucleotides: TGTGCCAGCAGCTTACGAGGTAAGAATGAAAAACTGTTTTTT.

The gene calls are TRBV12-5 and TRBJ2-1; 7 nucleotides match TRBD2. Germline trimming cut 1 base from V and 4 bases from J; bases unmatched to any gene: 7. The CDR3 has 16 amino acids. CDR1 and CDR2 from the germline V gene are LGHNT and FRNRAP. This CDR3 is CASGLAPGGLYNEQFF. The CDR3, as DNA: TGTGCTAGTGGTTTGGCCCCGGGAGGCCTATACAATGAGCAGTTCTTC.

This chain links TRBV30 with TRBJ2-2, with 7 positions matching TRBD1. V dropped 8 bases and J dropped 1; count of bases not matched to a gene: 7. Germline CDR1 GTSNPN, CDR2 SVGIG (reference sequence). This CDR3 region has 14 residues. Here the CDR3 reads CARRTGMNTGELFF. The DNA of the CDR3 is TGTGCCCGAAGGACAGGAATGAACACCGGGGAGCTGTTTTTT.

The chain recombines TRBV7-2 with TRBJ1-2; 7 bases align to TRBD1. Germline V gives CDR1 SGHTA, CDR2 FQGNSA. V shed 4 bases and J 1 base; nucleotides not matched to a gene: 0. This CDR3 is built from 13 residues. The CDR3 sequence is CASSWDSNYGYTF. The DNA for the CDR3 is TGTGCCAGCAGCTGGGACAGTAACTATGGCTACACCTTC.

The rearrangement links TRBV5-4 to TRBJ1-3; D might be TRBD1 (5 bases). V gave up 4 bases and J gave up 0 bases, with 11 bases separating them. Looked up from germline, CDR1 is SGHNT and CDR2 is YYREEE (reference sequence). The CDR3 has 15 amino acids. The CDR3 loop reads CASSPDRNSGNTIYF. The DNA of the CDR3 is TGTGCCAGCAGCCCAGACAGAAACTCTGGAAACACCATATATTTT.

V is TRBV5-4 and J is TRBJ2-7; D is ambiguous. The CDR3 is made up of 11 amino acids. The germline CDR1 and CDR2 sequences are SGHNT and YYREEE (reference sequence). The V end lost 0 bases, the J end lost 3 bases, and 1 base lay between the germline ends. The CDR3 region has the DNA TGTGCCAGCAGCTTGGGCTACGAGCAGTACTTC. Translating gives CASSLGYEQYF.

V and J are TRBV19 and TRBJ2-1; 15 bases are shared with TRBD2. The CDR3 has 21 residues. CDR1 is LNHDA, CDR2 SQIVND, per germline (reference sequence). Trimming removed 0 bases from V and 9 bases from J; junction bases left unmatched: 18. DNA of the CDR3: TGTGCCAGTAGTATAGATCTGGGGGGGCTTGGGACTAGCGGGAGGTGGGTTGAGCAGTTCTTC. Amino acid sequence: CASSIDLGGLGTSGRWVEQFF.

This chain links TRBV19 with TRBJ1-1; 7 positions agree with TRBD1. The CDR3 totals 16 residues. Trimming removed 5 bases from V and 0 bases from J; junction bases left unmatched: 9. The germline V gene has CDR1 LNHDA and CDR2 SQIVND (reference sequence). This chain's CDR3 is CASSDRGQFMNTEAFF. CDR3 DNA: TGTGCCAGTAGTGATAGGGGACAGTTCATGAACACTGAAGCTTTCTTT.

The chain couples TRBV7-9 to TRBJ1-4; TRBD1 matches at 8 bases. The V gene's germline CDR1 is SEHNR and CDR2 FQNEAQ (reference sequence). This CDR3 region has 14 residues. V trimming: 3 bases; J trimming: 8 bases; junction bases outside the gene matches: 5. The CDR3 sequence: CASSFWDRTEKLFF. The CDR3 bases are TGTGCCAGCAGCTTTTGGGACAGGACGGAAAAACTGTTTTTT.

This chain joins TRBV2 and TRBJ2-7; 7 nucleotides align to TRBD2. This CDR3 has 12 residues. The germline V gene has CDR1 SNHLY and CDR2 FYNNEI. The V gene end was trimmed by 1 base and the J gene end by 6 bases; junction bases not matched to a gene: 0. The CDR3 DNA reads TGTGCCAGCAGTGAAGGGACTAGCGAGCAGTACTTC. It encodes CASSEGTSEQYF.

This clone appeared once. J is TRBJ1-1 and V is TRBV12-3 or TRBV12-4; possibly TRBD1 for D (6 bases). The ends were cut back, 6 bases at V and 8 bases at J, with 10 bases in the middle. This CDR3 is built from 11 residues. CDR3 in amino acids: CASRRTEEAFF. In DNA, the CDR3 is TGTGCCAGCAGGCGGACAGAGGAAGCTTTCTTT.

The genes are TRBV11-3 and TRBJ2-1; 12 bases align to TRBD2. Trimming at V came to 1 base and at J to 9 bases, leaving 4 bases not matched to a gene. Germline CDR1 SGHNT, CDR2 YENEEA. CDR3 size: 15 residues. The chain's CDR3 is CASSLASGGGSEQFF. CDR3 DNA sequence: TGTGCCAGCAGCTTAGCTAGCGGGGGGGGTAGTGAGCAGTTCTTC.

This clone showed up just once. CDR3 amino acids: CASSRGLAHGQETQYF. The CDR3, as DNA: TGTGCCAGCAGCAGGGGACTAGCCCACGGGCAGGAGACCCAGTACTTC. The rearrangement links TRBV7-2 to TRBJ2-5; 9 positions match TRBD2. The J segment lost 5 bases and the V segment lost 5 bases, leaving 12 bases of the junction unmatched. The CDR3 spans 16 residues. Germline V gene sequence: CDR1 SGHTA, CDR2 FQGNSA.